This note documents a single T cell receptor beta chain sequence. Antigen specificity is unknown. Profiling relied on immunoSEQ multiplex PCR, and the TCRdb table lists in-frame clones only, not all of them. The profile shows 13,000 or so clones, 67% of them singletons. This sample is drawn from a study of T cell repertoires in ileal Crohn's disease. Whole-study findings and limits: Sorted CD8 T cells held more high-frequency clones than CD4. Compared with non-smokers, active smokers at surgery showed more clonal expansions. Every patient over 26.8% clonality showed endoscopic recurrence.

The CDR3 length is 17 residues. Losses at the gene ends were 7 bases for V and 5 bases for J; bases not matched to a gene: 17. The germline V gene has CDR1 LNHDA and CDR2 SQIVND (reference sequence). Time point reported: neoterminal ileum biopsy at postoperative endoscopy, about 6 months after surgery. This receptor was identified in an adult with Crohn's disease. The chain has TRBV19 and TRBJ2-3, with TRBD2 matching 8 bases. Material: ileal tissue. This CDR3 is CASTGSRAGAVRDTQYF. The CDR3 nucleotides read TGTGCCAGTACGGGTTCGAGAGCGGGGGCCGTCAGAGATACGCAGTATTTT.